Each of the 11 T cell receptor beta chains below was sequenced from the same sample in a study of T cell changes during pregnancy in multiple sclerosis (dated by TCRdb to about 2019). The receptor library was made with the immunoSEQ multiplex PCR assay. As stored in TCRdb, this immuneACCESS dataset retains in-frame rearrangements with V and J assigned. A fraction of the clones does not appear; measured against another copy, unresolved V genes explain less than half of the discrepancy, and the remainder lacks a known reason. The sample has about 85,000 clones on record, approximately 91% of them singletons. Clones ranked in the top ten supply 2.5% to 3% of the sample. Here the sequenced sample was peripheral blood, taken in the first trimester of pregnancy. The receptor source for this set is a female donor with multiple sclerosis, enrolled in a pregnancy study.

V and J are TRBV27 and TRBJ1-1; maybe TRBD1 (5 bases). Germline loops: CDR1 MNHEY, CDR2 SMNVEV (reference sequence). V lost 6 bases and J lost 1, with 12 bases in between. The CDR3 length is 14 residues. For the CDR3, the DNA is TGTGCCAGCAGGTTTGACAGACCGAACACTGAAGCTTTCTTT. Protein sequence: CASRFDRPNTEAFF.

The chain joins TRBV27 to TRBJ2-5, with a weak D call TRBD2 (5 bases). Germline V gene sequence: CDR1 MNHEY, CDR2 SMNVEV (reference sequence). Trimming shortened V by 6 bases and J by 4 bases, and 18 bases separated the two germline ends. The CDR3 length is 15 residues. This chain's CDR3 is CASSNSPIRGETQYF. As DNA, the CDR3 is TGTGCCAGCAGCAATAGCCCTATTCGGGGAGAGACCCAGTACTTC.

V usage is TRBV7-9 and J usage is TRBJ2-1; 7 nucleotides agree with TRBD1. The CDR3 covers 14 residues. Germline CDR1 SEHNR, CDR2 FQNEAQ (reference sequence). With 3 bases clipped from V and 3 bases from J, the junction kept 2 bases outside the gene matches. The CDR3: CASSFRDSYNEQFF. For the CDR3, the DNA is TGTGCCAGCAGCTTCCGGGACAGCTACAATGAGCAGTTCTTC.

J is TRBJ2-3 and V is TRBV7-6; D ambiguous. With 4 bases removed from V and 6 bases from J, the gap between germline ends came to 5 bases. Germline CDR1 and CDR2: SGHVS and FNYEAQ. The CDR3 is made up of 11 amino acids. Written as DNA, the CDR3 is TGTGCCAGCAGCTACGGGGATACGCAGTATTTT. Translation: CASSYGDTQYF. The full variable domain, rest sourced from reference TRBV7-6 and TRBJ2-3, is GAGVSQSPRYKVTKRGQDVALRCDPISGHVSLYWYRQALGQGPEFLTYFNYEAQQDKSGLPNDRFSAERPEGSISTLTIQRTEQRDSAMYRCASSYGDTQYFGPGTRLTVL.

The rearrangement uses TRBV11-3 and TRBJ1-1; TRBD1 matches at 7 bases. The CDR3 extends over 14 amino acids. Germline CDR1 reads SGHNT; CDR2 reads YENEEA. J lost 6 bases, V lost 1 base, and 5 bases had no gene match. The CDR3, as DNA: TGTGCCAGCAGCTTAGGTCGACAGGGACCTGAAGCTTTCTTT. This sequence encodes CASSLGRQGPEAFF.

The V and J genes are TRBV19 and TRBJ1-2; 7 bases align to TRBD1. This CDR3 has 15 residues. Germline V lookup: CDR1 LNHDA, CDR2 SQIVND (reference sequence). Trimming removed 5 bases from V and 4 bases from J; junction bases left unmatched: 10. The CDR3: CASSPQQGKRYGYTF. The CDR3 DNA sequence: TGTGCCAGTAGTCCTCAACAGGGGAAGCGCTATGGCTACACCTTC.

The chain links TRBV27 to TRBJ2-1; D is possibly TRBD1 (7 bases). Between the trimmed V and J ends, which lost 2 bases and 5 bases, there was a span of 22 bases. The CDR3 contains 18 residues. Per germline, CDR1 MNHEY and CDR2 SMNVEV (reference sequence). The CDR3 DNA follows: TGTGCCAGCAGTTTAGGGGGGCCGAGGGGGCCAGGTAACAATGAGCAGTTCTTC. Protein product: CASSLGGPRGPGNNEQFF.

The chain uses TRBV29-1 and TRBJ2-1; 10 bases align to TRBD2. CDR1 and CDR2 (germline): SQVTM, ANQGSEA. The CDR3 consists of 15 residues. Losses at the gene ends were 6 bases for V and 6 bases for J; bases not matched to a gene: 11. CDR3 protein: CSVRPLAGGINEQFF. CDR3 DNA sequence: TGCAGCGTCCGTCCGTTAGCGGGAGGCATCAATGAGCAGTTCTTC.

The CDR3 here is CASSFTRVSSGNTIYF. The CDR3, as DNA: TGTGCCAGCAGCTTTACACGGGTTTCCTCTGGAAACACCATATATTTT. This chain connects TRBV7-2 to TRBJ1-3; D not resolved. The CDR3 is 16 residues long. V dropped 3 bases and J dropped 0 bases, with 12 bases sitting between them. Germline assignment: CDR1 SGHTA and CDR2 FQGNSA.

This chain's CDR3 is CASSIWGGGASDTQYF. CDR3 DNA sequence: TGTGCCAGTAGTATATGGGGCGGGGGGGCGTCAGATACGCAGTATTTT. The chain joins TRBV19 to TRBJ2-3, with TRBD2 matching 9 bases. Trimming took 2 bases from V and 4 from J; bases not matched to a gene: 7. CDR3 length: 16 residues. Germline V gene sequence: CDR1 LNHDA, CDR2 SQIVND (reference sequence).

The CDR3 spells CASSVEGSENYGYTF. The CDR3 region has the DNA TGTGCCAGCAGCGTAGAAGGCAGCGAGAACTATGGCTACACCTTC. This rearrangement joins TRBV9 to TRBJ1-2; D is unresolved. Germline V gene sequence: CDR1 SGDLS, CDR2 YYNGEE. Trimming shortened V by 0 bases and J by 2 bases, and 11 bases separated the two germline ends. There are 15 residues in the CDR3.